Below, one TCR beta chain is given with its context. CDR3 size: 15 residues. Germline loops: CDR1 SEHNR, CDR2 FQNEAQ (reference sequence). V lost 0 bases and J lost 1, with 6 bases in between. The sample is drawn from a study of blood T cell repertoires in COVID-19. Across the study: Acute and convalescent COVID-19 samples came from the United States, Italy and Spain.

The method was immunoSEQ multiplex PCR; TCRdb's version includes in-frame clones alone and lacks a portion of them. There are about 40,000 clones in the sample; roughly nine tenths occur only once, and 20% to 25% lies in the top ten. The clonotype originates from a man aged 55 to 70 with acute or convalescent COVID-19. The rearrangement links TRBV7-9 to TRBJ2-2; unclear D gene. The sample consisted of peripheral blood. The CDR3 sequence: CASSLASLNTGELFF. CDR3 in DNA: TGTGCCAGCAGCTTAGCATCCCTGAACACCGGGGAGCTGTTTTTT.